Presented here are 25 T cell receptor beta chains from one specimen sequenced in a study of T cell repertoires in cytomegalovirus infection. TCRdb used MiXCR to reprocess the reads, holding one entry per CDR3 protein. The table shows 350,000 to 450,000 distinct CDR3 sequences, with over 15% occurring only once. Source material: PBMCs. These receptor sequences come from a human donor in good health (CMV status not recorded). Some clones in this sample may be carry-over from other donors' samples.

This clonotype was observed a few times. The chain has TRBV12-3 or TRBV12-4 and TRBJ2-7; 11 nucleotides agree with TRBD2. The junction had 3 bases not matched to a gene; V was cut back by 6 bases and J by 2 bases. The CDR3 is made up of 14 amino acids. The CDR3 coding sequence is TGTGCCAGCAGCGGGACTAGCGGACCCTACGAGCAGTACTTC. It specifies CASSGTSGPYEQYF.

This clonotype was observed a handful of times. Here the CDR3 DNA reads TGTGCCATCAGCCGGGACCTCTCCTACGAGCAGTACTTC. Residues: CAISRDLSYEQYF. The rearrangement joins TRBV10-3 to TRBJ2-7; D possibly uses TRBD1 or TRBD2 (5 bases each). The V gene lost 6 bases and the J gene lost 0 bases, with 9 bases spanning the gap. Germline CDR1 and CDR2: ENHRY and SYGVKD. The CDR3 length is 13 residues.

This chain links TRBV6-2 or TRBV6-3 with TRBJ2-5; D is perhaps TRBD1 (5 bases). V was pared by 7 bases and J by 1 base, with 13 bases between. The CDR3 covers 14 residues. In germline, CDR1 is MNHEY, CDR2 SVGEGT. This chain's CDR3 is CASKPQGGQETQYF. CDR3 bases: TGTGCCAGCAAACCCCAGGGCGGCCAAGAGACCCAGTACTTC.

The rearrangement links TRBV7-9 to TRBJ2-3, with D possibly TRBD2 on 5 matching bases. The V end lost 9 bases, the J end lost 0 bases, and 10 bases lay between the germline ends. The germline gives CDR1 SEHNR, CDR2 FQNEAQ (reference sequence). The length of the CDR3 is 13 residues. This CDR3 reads CASSVSSTDTQYF. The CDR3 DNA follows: TGTGCCAGTAGCGTATCTAGCACAGATACGCAGTATTTT. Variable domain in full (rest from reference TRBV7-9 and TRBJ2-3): DTGVSQNPRHKITKRGQNVTFRCDPISEHNRLYWYRQTLGQGPEFLTYFQNEAQLEKSRLLSDRFSAERPKGSFSTLEIQRTEQGDSAMYLCASSVSSTDTQYFGPGTRLTVL.

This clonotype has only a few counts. CDR3 in DNA: TGTGCCAGCGGACCCCTAGCGGGAGGATACTACGAGCAGTACTTC. Its protein product is CASGPLAGGYYEQYF. The chain couples TRBV12-3 or TRBV12-4 to TRBJ2-7; 11 nucleotides match TRBD2. The CDR3 is made up of 15 amino acids. Losses at the gene ends were 8 bases for V and 3 bases for J; bases not matched to a gene: 9.

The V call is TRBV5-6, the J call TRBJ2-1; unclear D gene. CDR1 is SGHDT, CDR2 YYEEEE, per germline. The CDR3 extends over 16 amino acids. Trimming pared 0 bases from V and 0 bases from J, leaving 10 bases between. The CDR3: CASSLERLLSYNEQFF. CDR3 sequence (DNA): TGTGCCAGCAGCTTGGAGCGTCTTCTCTCCTACAATGAGCAGTTCTTC. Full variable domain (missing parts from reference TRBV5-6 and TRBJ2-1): DAGVTQSPTHLIKTRGQQVTLRCSPKSGHDTVSWYQQALGQGPQFIFQYYEEEERQRGNFPDRFSGHQFPNYSSELNVNALLLGDSALYLCASSLERLLSYNEQFFGPGTRLTVL.

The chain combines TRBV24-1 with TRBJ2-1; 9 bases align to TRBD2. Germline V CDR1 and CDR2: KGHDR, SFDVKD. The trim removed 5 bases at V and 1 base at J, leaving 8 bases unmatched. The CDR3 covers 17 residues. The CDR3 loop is CATSGPRAGGSYNEQFF. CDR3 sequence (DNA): TGTGCCACCAGTGGGCCGCGGGCGGGAGGGTCCTACAATGAGCAGTTCTTC.

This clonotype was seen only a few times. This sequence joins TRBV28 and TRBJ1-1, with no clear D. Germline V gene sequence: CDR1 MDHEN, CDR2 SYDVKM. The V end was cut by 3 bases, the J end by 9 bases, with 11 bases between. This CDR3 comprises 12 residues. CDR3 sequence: CASSLGTVKAFF. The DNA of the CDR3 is TGTGCCAGCAGTTTGGGTACGGTAAAAGCTTTCTTT.

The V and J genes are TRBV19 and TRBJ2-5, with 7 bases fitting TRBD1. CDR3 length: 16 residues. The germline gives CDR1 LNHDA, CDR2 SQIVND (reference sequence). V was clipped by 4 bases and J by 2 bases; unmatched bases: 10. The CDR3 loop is CASSSQDRRPQETQYF. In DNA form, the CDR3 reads TGTGCCAGTAGTAGCCAGGACAGGAGGCCTCAAGAGACCCAGTACTTC.

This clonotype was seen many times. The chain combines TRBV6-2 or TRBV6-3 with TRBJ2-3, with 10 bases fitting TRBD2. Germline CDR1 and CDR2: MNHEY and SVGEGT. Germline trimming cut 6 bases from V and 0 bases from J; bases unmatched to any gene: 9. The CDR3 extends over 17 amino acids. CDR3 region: CASSSFRTSGSTDTQYF. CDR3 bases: TGTGCCAGCAGCTCATTCCGGACTAGCGGTAGCACAGATACGCAGTATTTT.

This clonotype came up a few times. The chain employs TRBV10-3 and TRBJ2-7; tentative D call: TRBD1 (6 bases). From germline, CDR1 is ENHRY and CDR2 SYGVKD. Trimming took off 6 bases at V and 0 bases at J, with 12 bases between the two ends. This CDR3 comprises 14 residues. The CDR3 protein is CAISGQPLSYEQYF. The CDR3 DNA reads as TGTGCCATCAGCGGACAGCCTCTCTCCTACGAGCAGTACTTC.

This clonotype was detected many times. The CDR3 bases are TGTGCCATCAGTGAGACACGACAGTCGAGCTCCTATAATTCACCCCTCCACTTT. Translating it yields CAISETRQSSSYNSPLHF. The chain couples TRBV10-3 to TRBJ1-6; D perhaps matches TRBD1 (5 bases). V was clipped by 2 bases and J by 0 bases, with 14 bases between them. The CDR3 is 18 residues long. Germline V gene data show CDR1 as ENHRY and CDR2 as SYGVKD.

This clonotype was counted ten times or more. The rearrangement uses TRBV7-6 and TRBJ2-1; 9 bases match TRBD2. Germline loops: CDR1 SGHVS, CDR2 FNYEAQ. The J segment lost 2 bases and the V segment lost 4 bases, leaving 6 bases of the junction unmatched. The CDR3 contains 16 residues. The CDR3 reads CASSSQREEPYNEQFF. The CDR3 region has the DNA TGTGCCAGCAGCTCTCAGCGGGAGGAGCCCTACAATGAGCAGTTCTTC. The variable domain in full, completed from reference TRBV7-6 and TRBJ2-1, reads GAGVSQSPRYKVTKRGQDVALRCDPISGHVSLYWYRQALGQGPEFLTYFNYEAQQDKSGLPNDRFSAERPEGSISTLTIQRTEQRDSAMYRCASSSQREEPYNEQFFGPGTRLTVL.

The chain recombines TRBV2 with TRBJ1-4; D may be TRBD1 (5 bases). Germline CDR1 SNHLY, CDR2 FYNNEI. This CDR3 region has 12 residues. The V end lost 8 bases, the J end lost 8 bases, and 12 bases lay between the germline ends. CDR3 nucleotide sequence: TGTGCCAGCCGGAGGGGAGGGGAAAAACTGTTTTTT. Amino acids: CASRRGGEKLFF.

The CDR3 protein is CASSVLRAGLEDGYTF. The DNA for the CDR3 is TGTGCCAGCAGTGTCCTGCGAGCAGGTTTGGAGGATGGCTACACCTTC. This chain connects TRBV2 to TRBJ1-2; D is ambiguous. This CDR3 contains 16 residues. Germline V CDR1 and CDR2: SNHLY, FYNNEI. V was trimmed by 4 bases and J by 6 bases, leaving 21 bases between them.

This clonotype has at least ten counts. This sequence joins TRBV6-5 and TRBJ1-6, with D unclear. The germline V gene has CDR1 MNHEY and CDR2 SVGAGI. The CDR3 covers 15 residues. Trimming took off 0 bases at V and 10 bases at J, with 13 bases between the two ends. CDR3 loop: CASSYSVGNYSPLHF. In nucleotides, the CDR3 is TGTGCCAGCAGTTACTCGGTGGGGAATTACTCACCCCTCCACTTT.

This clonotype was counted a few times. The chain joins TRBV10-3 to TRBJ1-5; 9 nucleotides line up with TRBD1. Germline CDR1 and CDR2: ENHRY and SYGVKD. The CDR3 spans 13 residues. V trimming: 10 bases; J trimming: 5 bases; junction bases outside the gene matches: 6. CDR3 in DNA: TGTGCCACGCGGGACAGGGAGTATCAGCCCCAGCATTTT. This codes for CATRDREYQPQHF.

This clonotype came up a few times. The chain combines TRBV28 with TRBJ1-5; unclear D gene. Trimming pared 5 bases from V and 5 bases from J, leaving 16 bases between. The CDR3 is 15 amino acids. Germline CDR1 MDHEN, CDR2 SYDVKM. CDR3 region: CASSHGQPLDQPQHF. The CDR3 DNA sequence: TGTGCCAGCAGTCACGGGCAACCCTTAGATCAGCCCCAGCATTTT.

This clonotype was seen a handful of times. The CDR3 is CASRFSLRKNEQFF. The CDR3 nucleotides are TGTGCCAGTAGGTTTTCCTTACGCAAAAATGAGCAGTTCTTC. This chain joins TRBV19 and TRBJ2-1, with D hard to call. CDR3 length: 14 residues. Between the trimmed V and J ends, which lost 6 bases and 7 bases, there was a span of 16 bases. Germline CDR1 LNHDA, CDR2 SQIVND (reference sequence).

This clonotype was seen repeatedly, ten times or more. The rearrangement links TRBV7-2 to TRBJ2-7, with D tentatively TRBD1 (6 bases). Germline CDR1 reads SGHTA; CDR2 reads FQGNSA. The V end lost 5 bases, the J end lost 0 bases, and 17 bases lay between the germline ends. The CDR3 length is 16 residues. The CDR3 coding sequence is TGTGCCAGCAGCCTCAACAGGGCCGATCTCTCCTACGAGCAGTACTTC. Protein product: CASSLNRADLSYEQYF. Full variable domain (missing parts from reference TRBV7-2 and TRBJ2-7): GAGVSQSPSNKVTEKGKDVELRCDPISGHTALYWYRQSLGQGLEFLIYFQGNSAPDKSGLPSDRFSAERTGGSVSTLTIQRTQQEDSAVYLCASSLNRADLSYEQYFGPGTRLTVT.

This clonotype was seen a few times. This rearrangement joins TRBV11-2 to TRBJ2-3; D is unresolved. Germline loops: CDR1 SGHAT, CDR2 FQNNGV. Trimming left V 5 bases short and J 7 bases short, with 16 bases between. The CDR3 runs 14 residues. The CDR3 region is CASSPLDLHHTQYF. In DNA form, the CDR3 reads TGTGCCAGCAGCCCCCTGGACCTTCATCATACGCAGTATTTT.

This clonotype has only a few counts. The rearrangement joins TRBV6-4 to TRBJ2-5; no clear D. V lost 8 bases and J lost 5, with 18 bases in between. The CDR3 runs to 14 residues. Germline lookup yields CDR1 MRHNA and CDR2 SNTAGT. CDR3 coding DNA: TGTGCCAGCCGGAAGGTCCCTACTTTGGAGACCCAGTACTTC. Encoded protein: CASRKVPTLETQYF.

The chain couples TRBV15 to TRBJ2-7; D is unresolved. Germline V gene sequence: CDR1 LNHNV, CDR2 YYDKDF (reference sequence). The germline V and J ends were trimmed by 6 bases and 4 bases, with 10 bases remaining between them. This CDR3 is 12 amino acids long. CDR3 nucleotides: TGTGCCACCAGTCAAGTGTCGTACGAGCAGTACTTC. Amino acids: CATSQVSYEQYF.

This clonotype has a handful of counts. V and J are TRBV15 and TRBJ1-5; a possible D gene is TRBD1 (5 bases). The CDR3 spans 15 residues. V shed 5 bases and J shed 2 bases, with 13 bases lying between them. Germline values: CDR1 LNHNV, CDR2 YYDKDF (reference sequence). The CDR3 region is CATSVIQGGNQPQHF. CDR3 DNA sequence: TGTGCCACCAGCGTCATTCAGGGTGGCAATCAGCCCCAGCATTTT.

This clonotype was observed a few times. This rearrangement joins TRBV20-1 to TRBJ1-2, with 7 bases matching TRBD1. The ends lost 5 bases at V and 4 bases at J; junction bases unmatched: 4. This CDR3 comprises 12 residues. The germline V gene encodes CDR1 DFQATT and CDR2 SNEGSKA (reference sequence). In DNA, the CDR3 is TGCAGTGCTTGGGGACAGCTCTATGGCTACACCTTC. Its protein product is CSAWGQLYGYTF.